These 26 T cell receptor beta chains originate from one sample sequenced in a study of blood T cell repertoires in COVID-19 (TCRdb year 2020). Library generation was performed with the immunoSEQ multiplex PCR assay. As stored in TCRdb, this immuneACCESS dataset retains in-frame rearrangements with V and J assigned. A fraction of the clones does not appear; measured against another copy, unresolved V genes explain less than half of the discrepancy, and the remainder lacks a known reason. A total of around 100,000 clones appear in this sample, 75% to 90% of them only once. The ten largest clonotypes hold over 7.5% of the sample. The sequenced sample consisted of peripheral blood. The source of these receptors is a woman aged 40 to 50 with acute or convalescent COVID-19.

This clone was found once. The chain combines TRBV30 with TRBJ2-1, with 7 bases that match TRBD2. The V and J ends lost 5 bases and 5 bases, in that order; junction bases with no gene match: 9. The CDR3 covers 14 residues. Per the germline V gene, CDR1 is GTSNPN and CDR2 is SVGIG (reference sequence). In nucleotides, the CDR3 is TGTGCCTGGGCTTGGGGGGGTGAGAACAATGAGCAGTTCTTC. It yields the protein CAWAWGGENNEQFF.

The DNA of the CDR3 is TGTGCCAGCAGCCTTCGACAGGGAGATGGCTACACCTTC. As protein: CASSLRQGDGYTF. The chain recombines TRBV3-1 (or the pseudogene TRBV3-2) with TRBJ1-2; TRBD1 matches at 7 bases. This CDR3 has 13 amino acids. The V segment lost 4 bases and the J segment 6 bases; nucleotides outside the gene matches: 5. Germline-derived CDR1 and CDR2 are LGHDT and YNNKEL (reference sequence).

This chain joins TRBV9 and TRBJ1-3; 7 bases map to TRBD1. The CDR3 consists of 16 residues. Germline loops: CDR1 SGDLS, CDR2 YYNGEE. V trimming: 4 bases; J trimming: 2 bases; junction bases outside the gene matches: 9. This chain's CDR3 is CASSPHLTGTGNTIYF. The DNA for the CDR3 is TGTGCCAGCAGCCCACACTTGACAGGGACTGGAAACACCATATATTTT.

The gene calls are TRBV7-9 and TRBJ1-5; TRBD1 is a possible D gene (6 bases). Germline V lookup: CDR1 SEHNR, CDR2 FQNEAQ (reference sequence). The CDR3 spans 15 residues. The V end lost 1 base, the J end lost 4 bases, and 11 bases lay between the germline ends. The CDR3 here is CASSLGGTRNQPQHF. The CDR3 coding sequence is TGTGCCAGCAGCTTAGGAGGGACAAGGAATCAGCCCCAGCATTTT.

The rearrangement links TRBV14 to TRBJ1-2; no reliable D call. This CDR3 spans 14 amino acids. Between the trimmed V and J ends, which lost 0 bases and 0 bases, there was a span of 5 bases. Germline lookup yields CDR1 SGHDN and CDR2 FVKESK. The CDR3 DNA is TGTGCCAGCAGCCAAGATTCGTCTAACTATGGCTACACCTTC. It codes for CASSQDSSNYGYTF.

In this sample, this clone turned up once. The rearrangement uses TRBV28 and TRBJ2-1; D perhaps matches TRBD2 (6 bases). Germline CDR1 MDHEN, CDR2 SYDVKM. The V end was cut by 7 bases, the J end by 0 bases, with 16 bases between. The CDR3 covers 16 residues. DNA for the CDR3: TGTGCCAGCACGGGCTGGCGGGGATACTCCTACAATGAGCAGTTCTTC. This sequence encodes CASTGWRGYSYNEQFF.

The chain carries TRBV9 and TRBJ1-3, with 10 bases identical to TRBD1. Per the germline V gene, CDR1 is SGDLS and CDR2 is YYNGEE. The CDR3 extends over 17 amino acids. V lost 0 bases and J lost 0; bases outside the gene matches: 3. CDR3 sequence (DNA): TGTGCCAGCAGCGTAGGGGACAGGGGTTTCTCTGGAAACACCATATATTTT. Encoded protein: CASSVGDRGFSGNTIYF.

This rearrangement joins TRBV2 to TRBJ2-3; D call uncertain. The CDR3 contains 12 residues. Between the trimmed V and J ends, which lost 4 bases and 4 bases, there was a span of 6 bases. Germline assignment: CDR1 SNHLY and CDR2 FYNNEI. CDR3 loop: CASSVSADTQYF. CDR3 nucleotide sequence: TGTGCCAGCAGTGTTTCGGCAGATACGCAGTATTTT.

This clone was picked up one time. The rearrangement uses TRBV6-6 and TRBJ1-1; no reliable D call. Germline V gene data show CDR1 as MNHNY and CDR2 as SVGAGI (reference sequence). V lost 7 bases and J 5 bases, leaving 11 bases between the germline ends. CDR3 length: 12 residues. DNA for the CDR3: TGTGCCAGCAAGAGGGAAGGGACTGAAGCTTTCTTT. Translated, it gives CASKREGTEAFF.

Notes on this clone: The junction differs from germline at one of its ends, possibly a read error. The gene calls are TRBV30 and TRBJ1-6; weak D call: TRBD1 (5 bases). CDR3 length: 9 amino acids. Germline V gene lookup returns CDR1 GTSNPN and CDR2 SVGIG (reference sequence). CDR3 nucleotides: TGTGCCTGGAGTGTACAGGAGCCCTTT. Encoded protein: CAWSVQEPF. The full variable domain, with the rest looked up from reference TRBV30 and TRBJ1-6, is SQTIHQWPATLVQPVGSPLSLECTVEGTSNPNLYWYRQAAGRGLQLLFYSVGIGQISSEVPQNLSASRPQDRQFILSSKKLLLSDSGFYLCAWSVQEPFGNGTRLTVT.

This clone has more than one count but fewer than ten. The V gene is TRBV6-5, the J gene TRBJ1-5; unclear D gene. Germline V gene lookup returns CDR1 MNHEY and CDR2 SVGAGI. The V end lost 6 bases, the J end lost 4 bases, and 7 bases lay between the germline ends. This CDR3 has 12 amino acids. CDR3: CASRTKNQPQHF. CDR3 DNA: TGTGCCAGCAGGACAAAAAATCAGCCCCAGCATTTT.

The rearrangement joins TRBV6-5 to TRBJ2-3, with a weak D call TRBD2 (5 bases). Trimming removed 0 bases at V and 9 bases at J, with 10 bases between. The CDR3 loop spans 13 amino acids. Germline CDR1 is MNHEY and CDR2 is SVGAGI. CDR3 region: CASSYSTGTTQYF. Written as DNA, the CDR3 is TGTGCCAGCAGTTACTCGACGGGAACGACGCAGTATTTT.

This clone has only a few counts. V and J are TRBV10-3 and TRBJ1-2, with D perhaps TRBD1 (6 bases). Germline values: CDR1 ENHRY, CDR2 SYGVKD. The germline V and J ends were trimmed by 0 bases and 1 base, with 12 bases remaining between them. CDR3 length: 16 amino acids. The CDR3 DNA sequence: TGTGCCATCAGTGAGTCGGGAGACAGGTTTAACTATGGCTACACCTTC. Translating it yields CAISESGDRFNYGYTF.

The chain employs TRBV15 and TRBJ2-2, with D tentatively TRBD2 (5 bases). Germline loops: CDR1 LNHNV, CDR2 YYDKDF (reference sequence). The CDR3 has 14 residues. The V end lost 8 bases, the J end lost 5 bases, and 15 bases lay between the germline ends. The chain's CDR3 is CATQARGPTGELFF. The CDR3 nucleotides read TGTGCCACCCAGGCACGGGGTCCGACCGGGGAGCTGTTTTTT.

The chain recombines TRBV10-3 with TRBJ2-7, with 10 nucleotides matching TRBD2. Germline CDR1 reads ENHRY; CDR2 reads SYGVKD. J was trimmed by 3 bases and V by 4 bases; bases with no gene match: 12. The CDR3 is 17 residues long. In DNA, the CDR3 is TGTGCCATCAGTGGGCCTCCTAGCGGGGGTCCGAACTACGAGCAGTACTTC. Its translation: CAISGPPSGGPNYEQYF.

The rearrangement uses TRBV11-3 and TRBJ2-1, with 8 nucleotides matching TRBD2. Germline assignment: CDR1 SGHNT and CDR2 YENEEA. CDR3 length equals 13 residues. Germline trimming cut 5 bases from V and 7 bases from J; bases unmatched to any gene: 4. The CDR3 loop reads CASSRGGWNEQFF. CDR3 nucleotides: TGTGCCAGCAGCCGGGGGGGTTGGAATGAGCAGTTCTTC.

The J gene is TRBJ1-1, the V gene TRBV25-1, with D tentatively TRBD1 (5 bases). The length of the CDR3 is 11 residues. With 8 bases removed from V and 11 bases from J, the gap between germline ends came to 15 bases. Germline V lookup: CDR1 MGHDK, CDR2 SYGVNS. The CDR3 DNA sequence: TGTGCCAGCTGGTTCTTAGGGGCCGCTTTCTTT. Amino acids: CASWFLGAAFF.

This clone was found once. The chain is built from TRBV18 and TRBJ1-3; possible D gene TRBD1, 6 bases. V lost 2 bases, J lost 0 bases, and 8 bases lay in between. Germline V lookup: CDR1 KGHSH, CDR2 LQKENI. CDR3 size: 15 residues. The CDR3 is CASSPDRSSGNTIYF. The CDR3 bases are TGTGCCAGCTCACCAGACAGGAGCTCTGGAAACACCATATATTTT.

The chain uses TRBV6-1 and TRBJ2-3; D unclear. Germline V gives CDR1 MNHNS, CDR2 SASEGT. V was shortened by 0 bases and J by 5 bases, with 9 bases between the two germline ends. The CDR3 covers 14 residues. The CDR3: CASSEAQVEDTQYF. In DNA, the CDR3 is TGTGCCAGCAGTGAAGCGCAGGTGGAAGATACGCAGTATTTT.

The chain uses TRBV6-6 and TRBJ1-4; D unresolved. The V gene's germline CDR1 is MNHNY and CDR2 SVGAGI (reference sequence). This CDR3 is 11 amino acids long. V lost 2 bases and J 7 bases, leaving 2 bases between the germline ends. In DNA form, the CDR3 reads TGTGCCAGCAGTTACCGTGAAAAACTGTTTTTT. This sequence encodes CASSYREKLFF.

The chain couples TRBV7-2 to TRBJ2-1; 7 positions match TRBD2. The CDR3 covers 15 residues. Germline V gene data show CDR1 as SGHTA and CDR2 as FQGNSA. J lost 6 bases, V lost 3 bases, and 8 bases had no gene match. CDR3 DNA: TGTGCCAGCAGCTTTCAACGGGGGGTTCCCAATGAGCAGTTCTTC. Residues: CASSFQRGVPNEQFF.

This clone occurred a few times. This chain links TRBV6-5 with TRBJ1-3, with unresolved D. Germline V lookup: CDR1 MNHEY, CDR2 SVGAGI. V lost 7 bases, J lost 3 bases, and 13 bases lay in between. The CDR3 sequence is 14 residues long. CDR3 in amino acids: CASKRGIFGNTIYF. The CDR3 coding sequence is TGTGCCAGCAAGCGAGGGATTTTTGGAAACACCATATATTTT.

This clone has just one count. The gene calls are TRBV19 and TRBJ2-1; 9 nucleotides line up with TRBD2. This CDR3 spans 14 amino acids. Germline CDR1 is LNHDA and CDR2 is SQIVND (reference sequence). The J segment lost 3 bases and the V segment lost 5 bases, leaving 2 bases of the junction unmatched. The CDR3 protein is CASSRRGGYNEQFF. In DNA, the CDR3 is TGTGCCAGTAGTCGGCGGGGGGGCTACAATGAGCAGTTCTTC.

The CDR3 DNA reads as TGTGCCAGCAGTTTATCGGCGGGGCGGAGGAACACTGAAGCTTTCTTT. Amino acids: CASSLSAGRRNTEAFF. V is TRBV27 and J is TRBJ1-1; D possibly corresponds to TRBD1 (5 bases). The CDR3 length is 16 residues. V was shortened by 0 bases and J by 1 base, with 12 bases between the two germline ends. CDR1 is MNHEY and CDR2 is SMNVEV in the germline V gene (reference sequence).

The chain joins TRBV11-2 to TRBJ1-2, with 11 positions matching TRBD1. Per the germline V gene, CDR1 is SGHAT and CDR2 is FQNNGV. The V and J ends lost 2 bases and 4 bases, in that order; junction bases with no gene match: 3. CDR3 length equals 15 residues. The CDR3 reads CASSLSGQGAYGYTF. CDR3 nucleotide sequence: TGTGCCAGCAGCTTATCCGGACAGGGGGCCTATGGCTACACCTTC.

The chain uses TRBV2 and TRBJ2-7, with D perhaps TRBD1 (6 bases). CDR3 length equals 15 residues. Germline CDR1 SNHLY, CDR2 FYNNEI. Trimming pared 4 bases from V and 0 bases from J, leaving 13 bases between. The CDR3 region is CASSGRTVSSYEQYF. As DNA, the CDR3 is TGTGCCAGCAGTGGTCGGACAGTCAGCTCCTACGAGCAGTACTTC. The whole variable domain, remainder taken from reference TRBV2 and TRBJ2-7, is EPEVTQTPSHQVTQMGQEVILRCVPISNHLYFYWYRQILGQKVEFLVSFYNNEISEKSEIFDDQFSVERPDGSNFTLKIRSTKLEDSAMYFCASSGRTVSSYEQYFGPGTRLTVT.